This section outlines one T cell receptor (beta chain) sequence together with its context. No antigen is known for it. The TRB libraries of cDNA were built by UMI-labeled 5' RACE. TCRdb re-called the 5' RACE reads and shows each CDR3 protein once, DNA omitted. This specimen shows approximately 88,000 distinct CDR3 sequences; the ten leading clones hold around 0.51%. This record belongs to a study of CXCR3-negative and CXCR3-positive naive CD8 T cells. Whole-study results and caveats: Each naive subset displayed comparably high diversity, whereas memory CD8+ cells displayed much lower diversity. The TRB CDR3s that CXCR3-positive naive cells carried were more hydrophobic than those of CXCR3-negative naive cells. In naive cells, CXCR3-negative and CXCR3-positive subsets had similar TRBV-TRBJ usage; memory cells differed.

This CDR3 spans 13 amino acids. The germline gives CDR1 SQVTM, CDR2 ANQGSEA. The chain uses TRBV29-1 and TRBJ2-4; the D gene TCRdb calls, TRBD1, cannot be checked with no DNA. This sequence was found in a human donor in good health. Some clones in this sample may be carry-over from other donors' samples. The specimen was naive CXCR3+ CD8+ T cells from blood. Subset defined: CD45RO-CCR7+CD27+CD95- naive CD8+ T cells expressing CXCR3 (TNR3+). The CDR3 spells CSVEGTGLNIQYF. Full variable domain (outside the CDR3, taken from reference TRBV29-1 and TRBJ2-4): SAVISQKPSRDICQRGTSLTIQCQVDSQVTMMFWYRQQPGQSLTLIATANQGSEATYESGFVIDKFPISRPNLTFSTLTVSNMSPEDSSIYLCSVEGTGLNIQYFGAGTRLSVL.